The rows below give T cell receptor beta chains drawn from one sample of a study of early T cells in non-severe SARS-CoV-2 infection. TCRdb reprocessed the 5' RACE reads via MiXCR and lists one record per CDR3 protein. The table lists roughly 60,000 distinct CDR3 sequences, about an eighth of them singletons. Specimen: whole blood. These receptors all come from an adult who was a healthcare worker with PCR-confirmed SARS-CoV-2 infection or an uninfected control (not recorded which). Each CDR3 is given with its conserved first and last residue. The D gene is left open where the match is weak. Rows give clone size only sometimes, using once, few, many, or a class for an expanded clone.

j_call | v_call | clone_size | d_call | cdr3_aa | cdr3_nt
TRBJ2-3 | TRBV20-1 | . | . | CSARFGPDTQYF | TGCAGTGCTAGATTTGGGCCAGATACGCAGTATTTT
TRBJ1-5 | TRBV16 | . | TRBD1 | CASSQSRQGSNQPQHF | TGTGCCAGCAGCCAATCTCGACAGGGTAGCAATCAGCCCCAGCATTTT
TRBJ2-3 | TRBV20-1 | few | . | CSARIQGDLADTQYF | TGCAGTGCTAGGATACAGGGTGATCTCGCAGATACGCAGTATTTT
TRBJ2-7 | TRBV29-1 | . | TRBD1 | CSVEGQGAAEQYF | TGCAGCGTTGAAGGACAGGGGGCGGCCGAGCAGTACTTC
TRBJ1-2 | TRBV29-1 | . | TRBD1 | CSAGQGDVDGYTF | TGCAGCGCCGGCCAGGGGGACGTCGATGGCTACACCTTC
TRBJ1-1 | TRBV11-2 | . | . | CASSLLLDTEAFF | TGTGCCAGCAGCTTACTTTTGGACACTGAAGCTTTCTTT
TRBJ1-4 | TRBV6-2/TRBV6-3 | . | . | CASSLRLSYEKLFF | TGTGCCAGCAGCCTCCGGCTTTCATATGAAAAACTGTTTTTT
TRBJ2-4 | TRBV13 | many | . | CASSLLGTKNIQYF | TGTGCCAGCAGCTTATTGGGGACCAAAAACATTCAGTACTTC
TRBJ2-2 | TRBV6-5 | . | . | CASSNAIGAPTGELFF | TGTGCCAGCAGTAACGCGATCGGGGCACCTACCGGGGAGCTGTTTTTT
TRBJ2-5 | TRBV11-2 | few | . | CASSSSGTQYF | TGTGCCAGCAGCTCCTCGGGGACCCAGTACTTC
TRBJ1-1 | TRBV7-6 | few | TRBD1 | CASSFGQGGGAFF | TGTGCCAGCAGCTTCGGACAGGGGGGAGGAGCTTTCTTT
TRBJ1-6 | TRBV9 | few | . | CASNSDGSYNSPLHF | TGTGCCAGCAACTCGGACGGCTCCTATAATTCACCCCTCCACTTT
TRBJ2-7 | TRBV27 | . | . | CASSPGHREYF | TGTGCCAGCAGTCCCGGACACCGAGAGTACTTC
TRBJ2-7 | TRBV29-1 | many | TRBD1 | CSGGTGIYEQYF | TGCAGCGGAGGGACAGGGATCTACGAGCAGTACTTC
TRBJ2-3 | TRBV29-1 | . | TRBD1 | CSVDTGTDTDTQYF | TGCAGCGTGGACACCGGGACAGACACAGATACGCAGTATTTT
TRBJ2-2 | TRBV19 | few | . | CASTPVDTGELFF | TGTGCCAGTACCCCAGTGGACACCGGGGAGCTGTTTTTT
TRBJ1-6 | TRBV18 | . | . | CASSQDRKEIHF | TGTGCCAGCTCCCAAGACAGAAAGGAAATCCACTTT
TRBJ2-2 | TRBV6-2/TRBV6-3 | many | TRBD2 | CASSKSGGTGELFF | TGTGCCAGCAGCAAGTCGGGGGGCACCGGGGAGCTGTTTTTT
TRBJ2-7 | TRBV6-2/TRBV6-3 | few | TRBD2 | CAGSGTSAYEQYF | TGTGCCGGGTCCGGGACTAGTGCCTACGAGCAGTACTTC
TRBJ2-6 | TRBV6-5 | . | . | CASSLDSGANVLTF | TGTGCCAGCAGTTTAGACTCTGGGGCCAACGTCCTGACTTTC
TRBJ1-1 | TRBV20-1 | few | . | CSASDDRNTEAFF | TGCAGTGCTAGTGACGACAGGAACACTGAAGCTTTCTTT
TRBJ1-2 | TRBV12-3/TRBV12-4 | . | TRBD1 | CASSWTGGNYGYTF | TGTGCCAGCAGCTGGACAGGGGGAAACTATGGCTACACCTTC
TRBJ2-6 | TRBV11-2 | few | . | CASRGSGANVLTF | TGTGCCAGCAGAGGGTCTGGGGCCAACGTCCTGACTTTC
TRBJ2-7 | TRBV7-9 | . | TRBD2 | CASSPGTSDYEQYF | TGTGCCAGCAGCCCAGGGACTAGTGACTACGAGCAGTACTTC
TRBJ2-1 | TRBV6-2/TRBV6-3 | few | TRBD2 | CASSLSGGGSNEQFF | TGTGCCAGCAGCTTAAGCGGGGGGGGATCGAATGAGCAGTTCTTC
TRBJ1-2 | TRBV14 | few | . | CASSQDIGVGYTF | TGTGCCAGCAGCCAAGATATAGGGGTCGGCTACACCTTC
TRBJ2-3 | TRBV6-1 | few | TRBD2 | CASRRASGGRTDTQYF | TGTGCCAGCAGACGGGCTAGCGGGGGCAGGACAGATACGCAGTATTTT
TRBJ2-1 | TRBV11-2 | few | TRBD2 | CASSTPGLASYNEQFF | TGTGCCAGCAGCACCCCGGGACTAGCGTCCTACAATGAGCAGTTCTTC
TRBJ1-4 | TRBV5-1 | many | . | CASSPRSRGTNEKLFF | TGCGCCAGCAGCCCCCGGTCGAGGGGAACTAATGAAAAACTGTTTTTT
TRBJ2-5 | TRBV5-4 | . | TRBD2 | CASRPGLAGLTTQYF | TGTGCCAGCAGACCGGGACTAGCGGGCCTAACCACCCAGTACTTC
TRBJ2-3 | TRBV10-3 | . | . | CAISESASETQYF | TGTGCCATCAGTGAGTCGGCTAGTGAGACGCAGTATTTT
TRBJ2-2 | TRBV2 | . | . | CASSELTANTGELFF | TGTGCCAGCAGTGAACTGACAGCGAACACCGGGGAGCTGTTTTTT
TRBJ2-7 | TRBV6-5 | . | TRBD1 | CASSTRDRGNEQYF | TGTGCCAGCAGTACCCGGGACAGGGGGAACGAGCAGTACTTC
TRBJ1-6 | TRBV12-3/TRBV12-4 | . | . | CASSPDSPSSYNSPLHF | TGTGCCAGCAGTCCAGACAGCCCCAGCTCCTATAATTCACCCCTCCACTTT
TRBJ2-3 | TRBV12-5 | . | TRBD1 | CASSGTAFLYGTDTQYF | TGTGCTTCCTCGGGGACAGCCTTTTTATATGGCACAGATACGCAGTATTTT
TRBJ1-1 | TRBV11-1 | . | . | CASSWQGQTTEAFF | TGTGCCAGCAGCTGGCAGGGACAAACCACTGAAGCTTTCTTT
TRBJ2-2 | TRBV18 | once | . | CASSPPSGSNTGELFF | TGTGCCAGCTCACCACCTAGCGGCTCGAACACCGGGGAGCTGTTTTTT
TRBJ2-5 | TRBV5-1 | . | . | CASSLGLGLQETQYF | TGCGCCAGCAGCTTGGGACTAGGACTCCAAGAGACCCAGTACTTC
TRBJ2-7 | TRBV11-2 | many | TRBD1 | CASSPRPGQGAYEQYF | TGTGCCAGCAGCCCTCGCCCCGGACAGGGGGCGTACGAGCAGTACTTC
TRBJ1-6 | TRBV12-3/TRBV12-4 | few | . | CASSRRTIYNSPLHF | TGTGCCAGCAGCCGACGGACAATTTATAATTCACCCCTCCACTTT